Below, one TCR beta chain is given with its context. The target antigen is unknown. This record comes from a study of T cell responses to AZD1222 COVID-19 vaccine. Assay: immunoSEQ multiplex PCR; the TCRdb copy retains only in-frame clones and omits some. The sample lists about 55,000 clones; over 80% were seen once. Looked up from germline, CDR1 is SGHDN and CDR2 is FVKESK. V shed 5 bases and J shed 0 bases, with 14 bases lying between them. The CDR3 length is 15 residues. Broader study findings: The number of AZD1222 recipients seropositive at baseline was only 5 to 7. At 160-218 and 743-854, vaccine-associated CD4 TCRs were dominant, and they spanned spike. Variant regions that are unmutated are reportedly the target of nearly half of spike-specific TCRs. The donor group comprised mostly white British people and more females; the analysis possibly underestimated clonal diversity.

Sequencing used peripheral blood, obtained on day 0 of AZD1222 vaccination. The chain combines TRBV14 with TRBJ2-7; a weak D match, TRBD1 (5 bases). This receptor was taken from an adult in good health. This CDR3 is CASSSLDKGSYEQYF. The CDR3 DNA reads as TGTGCCAGCAGCTCCCTGGACAAAGGCTCCTACGAGCAGTACTTC.